The clone carrying this TCR beta chain was counted ten times or more. Its antigen is not identified. CDR1 SGHTA and CDR2 FQGNSA come from the germline V gene. V was clipped by 2 bases and J by 5 bases; unmatched bases: 8. The CDR3 length is 15 residues. The sample belongs to a study of T cell repertoires in cytomegalovirus infection. Study context: Both recently identified HLA-C-restricted and well-studied HLA-B-restricted CMV epitopes were used in the study. Carrying CMV and the relevant HLA type showed in public TCR beta signatures.

One entry per CDR3 protein, called by TCRdb with MiXCR from the reads. The repertoire holds around 750,000 distinct CDR3 sequences, with about 30% as singletons. Study-wide points: HLA-C-restricted CMV-specific TCR beta clonotypes were dominant in the ex vivo response.

The sample here was cultured CD8+ T cells from PBMCs, taken from culture after CMV antigen stimulation. The TCR comes from a human donor in good health (CMV status not recorded). Some clones in this sample may be carry-over from other donors' samples. The rearrangement links TRBV7-2 to TRBJ2-7, with TRBD2 matching 8 bases. The CDR3 here is CASSLNGGASNEQYV. The CDR3 DNA sequence: TGTGCCAGCAGCTTAAACGGGGGGGCGTCTAACGAGCAGTACGTC.